The 26 T cell receptor beta chains presented below share a single source sample, sequenced in a study of CD8 T cells in ankylosing spondylitis. General study points: Ankylosing spondylitis blood appeared to carry a characteristic TCR beta motif of roughly 8 highly homologous variants.

The antigens of these receptors remain unknown. TCRdb independently ran MiXCR on the 5' RACE reads; one entry per CDR3 protein. The sample has about 500,000 distinct CDR3 sequences, 5.3% seen once. Material: blood, either unsorted or a sorted T cell fraction (not recorded which). The source is a male donor with ankylosing spondylitis.

In its sample, this clonotype was seen many times. The genes are TRBV5-1 and TRBJ2-7; perhaps TRBD1 as D (5 bases). Germline V gene lookup returns CDR1 SGHRS and CDR2 YFSETQ. CDR3 length equals 13 residues. Trimming removed 6 bases at V and 5 bases at J, with 15 bases between. The CDR3 coding sequence is TGCGCCAGCACCCCAGGTCAGGGCGACGAGCAGTACTTC. Protein product: CASTPGQGDEQYF.

In its sample, this clonotype was seen many times. This rearrangement joins TRBV5-1 to TRBJ1-1, with 8 bases that match TRBD1. The germline CDR1 and CDR2 sequences are SGHRS and YFSETQ. Trimming removed 2 bases from V and 6 bases from J; junction bases left unmatched: 9. The CDR3 is 15 amino acids. The CDR3 sequence is CASSFSGQGWAEAFF. CDR3 nucleotides: TGCGCCAGCAGCTTCAGCGGACAGGGCTGGGCTGAAGCTTTCTTT.

This clonotype was detected many times. CDR3 coding DNA: TGTGCCAGCAGCCCCAGGTATATAGAGACCCAGTACTTC. Residues: CASSPRYIETQYF. V and J are TRBV27 and TRBJ2-5; D uncertain. In germline, CDR1 is MNHEY, CDR2 SMNVEV (reference sequence). V gave up 6 bases and J gave up 4 bases, with 12 bases separating them. The CDR3 has 13 amino acids.

This clonotype was counted many times. V is TRBV15 and J is TRBJ1-2, with a tentative D call TRBD1 (5 bases). Between the trimmed V and J ends, which lost 0 bases and 8 bases, there was a span of 16 bases. Germline CDR1 and CDR2: LNHNV and YYDKDF (reference sequence). This CDR3 has 15 residues. The CDR3 loop reads CATSREDFRGYGYTF. DNA of the CDR3: TGTGCCACCAGCAGAGAGGATTTTCGGGGGTACGGCTACACCTTC.

This clonotype was picked up a small number of times. The chain couples TRBV10-2 to TRBJ2-5; the match to TRBD1 covers 9 bases. The CDR3 loop spans 15 amino acids. V shed 8 bases and J 5 bases; nucleotides not matched to a gene: 12. Germline V gene data show CDR1 as WSHSY and CDR2 as SAAADI. The CDR3 reads CASRFSGQGWETQYF. In nucleotides, the CDR3 is TGCGCCAGCCGCTTTTCGGGACAGGGATGGGAGACCCAGTACTTC.

There are many counts of this clonotype. The gene calls are TRBV10-3 and TRBJ2-5; D might be TRBD2 (6 bases). Deletions cut 10 bases from V and 4 bases from J, with 19 bases between. CDR1 and CDR2 from the germline V gene are ENHRY and SYGVKD. This CDR3 has 14 residues. The CDR3 bases are TGTGCCACCTCCGGGACTGCGAACCCAGAGACCCAGTACTTC. Its translation is CATSGTANPETQYF.

The table lists this clonotype with many counts. This sequence joins TRBV12-3 or TRBV12-4 and TRBJ2-3; 10 positions match TRBD1. V lost 8 bases to trimming and J lost 3 bases; unmatched junction nucleotides: 5. This CDR3 has 14 amino acids. Here the CDR3 DNA reads TGTGCCAGCTTCCCGGGACAGGGGACAGATACGCAGTATTTT. This encodes CASFPGQGTDTQYF.

This clonotype was seen ten or more times. The chain joins TRBV9 to TRBJ2-1; D unclear. Germline V gives CDR1 SGDLS, CDR2 YYNGEE. Trimming removed 3 bases from V and 0 bases from J, with 10 bases in between. The CDR3 sequence is 15 residues long. The CDR3 here is CASSEGASSYNEQFF. CDR3 coding DNA: TGTGCCAGCAGCGAAGGCGCTAGCTCCTACAATGAGCAGTTCTTC.

Ten or more counts support this clonotype. The chain has TRBV9 and TRBJ2-5; 12 nucleotides line up with TRBD1. Germline lookup yields CDR1 SGDLS and CDR2 YYNGEE. V shed 0 bases, J shed 5 bases, and the junction held 8 bases outside the gene matches. The CDR3 loop spans 17 amino acids. CDR3 nucleotide sequence: TGTGCCAGCAGCGTAGGGGTTGGGACAGGGGGCATTGAGACCCAGTACTTC. Protein product: CASSVGVGTGGIETQYF.

This clonotype was recorded many times. This chain joins TRBV20-1 and TRBJ2-5, with D possibly matching TRBD1 (5 bases). CDR3 length equals 14 residues. V was cut by 0 bases and J by 2 bases, with 10 bases left in between. Germline V lookup: CDR1 DFQATT, CDR2 SNEGSKA (reference sequence). The CDR3 protein is CSARDFRDQETQYF. DNA for the CDR3: TGCAGTGCTAGAGATTTCAGGGATCAAGAGACCCAGTACTTC.

This clonotype was observed many times. The genes are TRBV10-3 and TRBJ1-1; perhaps TRBD1 as D (5 bases). The CDR3 has 14 amino acids. V gave up 4 bases and J gave up 3 bases, with 12 bases separating them. Germline V gene data show CDR1 as ENHRY and CDR2 as SYGVKD. The CDR3 coding sequence is TGTGCCATCAGTGCCGGGGGTAGGGACACTGAAGCTTTCTTT. Amino acids: CAISAGGRDTEAFF.

There are many counts of this clonotype. The V and J genes are TRBV10-3 and TRBJ1-6; D is uncertain. The CDR3 covers 14 residues. Germline values: CDR1 ENHRY, CDR2 SYGVKD. V was clipped by 7 bases and J by 9 bases, with 16 bases between them. The CDR3, as DNA: TGTGCCATCACCCCCGGCAGAGACGGTTCACCCCTCCACTTT. Translated: CAITPGRDGSPLHF.

This clonotype has at least ten counts. The chain is built from TRBV20-1 and TRBJ2-2; D is unclear. V was shortened by 3 bases and J by 1 base, with 6 bases between the two germline ends. Germline V gene lookup returns CDR1 DFQATT and CDR2 SNEGSKA (reference sequence). This CDR3 comprises 13 residues. CDR3 protein: CSASGWNTGELFF. The DNA of the CDR3 is TGCAGTGCTAGCGGGTGGAACACCGGGGAGCTGTTTTTT.

This clonotype was observed at least ten times. The V gene is TRBV5-1, the J gene TRBJ1-1, with no clear D. Germline CDR1 is SGHRS and CDR2 is YFSETQ. There are 12 residues in the CDR3. V was cut by 4 bases and J by 6 bases, with 10 bases left in between. CDR3 sequence reads: CASSERGAEAFF. The CDR3 bases are TGCGCCAGCAGCGAACGTGGCGCTGAAGCTTTCTTT.

The chain carries TRBV20-1 and TRBJ2-7; 14 bases are shared with TRBD2. J was trimmed by 1 base and V by 7 bases; bases with no gene match: 3. The length of the CDR3 is 14 residues. From germline, CDR1 is DFQATT and CDR2 SNEGSKA (reference sequence). The CDR3 DNA follows: TGCAGTGGGACTAGCGGGGGGCTTTCCTACGAGCAGTACTTC. It codes for CSGTSGGLSYEQYF.

This clonotype was recorded many times. The chain links TRBV24-1 to TRBJ2-1; 9 bases map to TRBD2. Trimming at V came to 4 bases and at J to 8 bases, leaving 11 bases not matched to a gene. The germline gives CDR1 KGHDR, CDR2 SFDVKD. There are 16 residues in the CDR3. The CDR3 DNA follows: TGTGCCACCAGTGACCGCTCTAGCGGGATCGGCGATGAGCAGTTCTTC. This translates into CATSDRSSGIGDEQFF.

This clonotype was seen repeatedly, ten times or more. This chain links TRBV29-1 with TRBJ2-7; weak D call: TRBD1 (5 bases). CDR1 is SQVTM and CDR2 is ANQGSEA in the germline V gene. The CDR3 is 15 amino acids. V was clipped by 4 bases and J by 1 base, with 17 bases between them. CDR3 nucleotides: TGCAGCGTTGGCCCAGTGCAGGGTAAATCCTACGAGCAGTACTTC. It specifies CSVGPVQGKSYEQYF.

This clonotype showed up just a few times. CDR3 region: CASSLDVGTSKNEQYF. CDR3 coding DNA: TGTGCCAGCAGCTTAGATGTTGGGACTAGTAAAAACGAGCAGTACTTC. The rearrangement joins TRBV11-2 to TRBJ2-7; 8 bases fit TRBD2. Germline V CDR1 and CDR2: SGHAT, FQNNGV. J was trimmed by 5 bases and V by 0 bases; bases with no gene match: 9. This CDR3 is built from 16 residues.

This clonotype was observed a handful of times. At one of its ends the junction is not consistent with the germline gene, which may arise from a read error. The chain has TRBV20-1 and TRBJ2-1; TRBD2 matches 10 bases. From germline, CDR1 is DFQATT and CDR2 SNEGSKA (reference sequence). The CDR3 contains 16 residues. The chain's CDR3 is CCARDIGAGGGNEQFF. The DNA for the CDR3 is TGCTGTGCTAGAGATATCGGAGCGGGAGGGGGGAATGAGCAGTTCTTC.

This clonotype was counted between two and nine times. V gene TRBV10-2 combines with J gene TRBJ2-7, with TRBD1 matching over 7 bases. This CDR3 has 13 residues. Germline assignment: CDR1 WSHSY and CDR2 SAAADI. The V segment lost 6 bases and the J segment 2 bases; nucleotides outside the gene matches: 4. CDR3 amino acids: CASRYRGTYEQYF. The CDR3 DNA reads as TGCGCCAGCAGATACAGGGGAACCTACGAGCAGTACTTC.

The gene calls are TRBV10-3 and TRBJ2-2; 12 bases map to TRBD2. The junction had 3 bases not matched to a gene; V was cut back by 6 bases and J by 4 bases. Germline-derived CDR1 and CDR2 are ENHRY and SYGVKD. This CDR3 contains 15 residues. CDR3 DNA: TGTGCCATCAGGGGGGGACTAGCGGGCACCGGGGAGCTGTTTTTT. The encoded protein is CAIRGGLAGTGELFF.

The sample holds a few counts of this clonotype. In DNA form, the CDR3 reads TGCGCCAGCAGCCAAGAATTCGACCTCGGGACGACCAAGGGGACCCAGTACTTC. Translation: CASSQEFDLGTTKGTQYF. The gene calls are TRBV4-3 and TRBJ2-5; D could derive from TRBD1 or TRBD2 (5 bases each). Germline assignment: CDR1 LGHNA and CDR2 YSLEER. Trimming stripped 0 bases from V and 7 bases from J, with 24 bases between. The CDR3 loop spans 18 amino acids.

The chain combines TRBV12-3 or TRBV12-4 with TRBJ2-1; 12 nucleotides line up with TRBD2. The ends lost 1 base at V and 0 bases at J; junction bases unmatched: 4. The CDR3 has 18 amino acids. The CDR3 spells CASSLGLAGVLSYNEQFF. DNA of the CDR3: TGTGCCAGCAGTTTAGGACTAGCGGGGGTCCTCTCCTACAATGAGCAGTTCTTC.

This clonotype was recorded a few times. The chain has TRBV21-1 and TRBJ2-5. TRBV21-1 is given as a pseudogene. This CDR3 comprises 14 residues. The CDR3 region is CASANSGISETQYF. DNA for the CDR3: TGTGCCAGCGCCAACTCGGGGATTTCAGAGACCCAGTACTTC.

This clonotype has ten or more counts. The junction differs from germline at one of its ends, possibly a read error. Written as DNA, the CDR3 is TGCAGTACTAGCGGGAGGGCGGACGAGCAGTACTTC. Amino acids: CSTSGRADEQYF. This sequence joins TRBV20-1 and TRBJ2-7; 13 nucleotides match TRBD2. The CDR3 length is 12 residues. CDR1 DFQATT and CDR2 SNEGSKA come from the germline V gene (reference sequence).

This clonotype was counted ten times or more. J is TRBJ2-1 and V is TRBV5-1, with 7 bases matching TRBD2. Germline CDR1 SGHRS, CDR2 YFSETQ. The V and J ends lost 0 bases and 4 bases, in that order; junction bases with no gene match: 10. The CDR3 length is 17 residues. The CDR3 reads CASSLGPLAETYNEQFF. CDR3 nucleotides: TGCGCCAGCAGCTTGGGACCTCTAGCGGAGACATACAATGAGCAGTTCTTC. Full variable domain (remainder filled in from reference TRBV5-1 and TRBJ2-1): KAGVTQTPRYLIKTRGQQVTLSCSPISGHRSVSWYQQTPGQGLQFLFEYFSETQRNKGNFPGRFSGRQFSNSRSEMNVSTLELGDSALYLCASSLGPLAETYNEQFFGPGTRLTVL.